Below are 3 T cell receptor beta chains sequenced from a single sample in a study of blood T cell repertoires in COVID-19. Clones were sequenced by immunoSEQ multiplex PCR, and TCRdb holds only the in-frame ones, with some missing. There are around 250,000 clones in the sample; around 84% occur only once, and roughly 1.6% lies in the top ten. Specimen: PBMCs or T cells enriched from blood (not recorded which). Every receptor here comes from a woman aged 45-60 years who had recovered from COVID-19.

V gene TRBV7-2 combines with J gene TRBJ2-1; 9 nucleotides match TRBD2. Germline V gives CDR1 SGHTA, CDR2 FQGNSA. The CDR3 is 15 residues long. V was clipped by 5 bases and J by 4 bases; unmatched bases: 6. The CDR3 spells CASSEAGGPYNEQFF. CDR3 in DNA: TGTGCCAGCAGCGAAGCGGGAGGCCCATACAATGAGCAGTTCTTC.

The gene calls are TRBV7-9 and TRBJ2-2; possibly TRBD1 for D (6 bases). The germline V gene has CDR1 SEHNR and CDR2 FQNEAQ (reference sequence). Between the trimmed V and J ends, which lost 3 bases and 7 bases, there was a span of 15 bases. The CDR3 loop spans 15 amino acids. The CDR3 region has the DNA TGTGCCAGCAGCTTCGAGGGGGTAGAGGTCGGGGAGCTGTTTTTT. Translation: CASSFEGVEVGELFF.

The CDR3 loop is CASSVLGRDSNQPQHF. CDR3 sequence (DNA): TGTGCCAGCAGCGTCCTAGGGAGAGATAGCAATCAGCCCCAGCATTTT. The chain couples TRBV2 to TRBJ1-5; D gene ambiguous. V was cut by 6 bases and J by 0 bases, with 15 bases left in between. Germline lookup yields CDR1 SNHLY and CDR2 FYNNEI. This CDR3 spans 16 amino acids.